A selection of T cell receptor beta chains follows, all from one sample in a study of post-analysis software for immune sequencing data. A single record per CDR3 protein comes from TCRdb applying MiXCR to the PCR reads. This sample has around 710,000 distinct CDR3 sequences, with around 42% found just once. Sequencing was performed on blood. The receptors shown here come from a girl aged 5 to 17 with multiple sclerosis. CDR3s include the opening cysteine and the closing phenylalanine or tryptophan. Fields, in order: J gene, D gene, clone size, V gene, CDR3 protein, CDR3 DNA. D genes are given only for firm matches. Part of the rows lack a size; the others show once, few, many or a class for expanded clones.

>TRBJ1-5|TRBD1|NA|TRBV7-9
CASSSTTGGPNQPQHF
TGTGCCAGCAGCTCAACGACAGGGGGCCCCAATCAGCCCCAGCATTTT
>TRBJ2-2|TRBD2|NA|TRBV7-9
CASSLGASGHTGELFF
TGTGCCAGCAGCTTAGGGGCTAGCGGACACACCGGGGAGCTGTTTTTT
>TRBJ2-6|NA|few|TRBV5-1
CASSSLRQSGANVLTF
TGCGCCAGCAGCTCCCTCCGTCAGTCTGGGGCCAACGTCCTGACTTTC
>TRBJ1-2|TRBD1|few|TRBV29-1
CSVEKGAWGYTF
TGCAGCGTTGAAAAGGGGGCCTGGGGCTACACCTTC
>TRBJ2-1|TRBD2|NA|TRBV20-1
CSANGLAGEFGEQFF
TGCAGTGCTAATGGACTAGCGGGAGAGTTTGGTGAGCAGTTCTTC
>TRBJ2-5|TRBD2|NA|TRBV20-1
CSVQLAGLIQETQYF
TGCAGTGTCCAACTAGCGGGGCTTATCCAAGAGACCCAGTACTTC
>TRBJ2-7|NA|few|TRBV4-3
CASSRTAGYEQYF
TGCGCCAGCAGCCGGACAGCTGGATACGAGCAGTACTTC
>TRBJ1-2|NA|few|TRBV9
CASSPRGGGNYGYTF
TGTGCCAGCAGCCCCCGCGGGGGGGGTAACTATGGCTACACCTTC
>TRBJ2-7|TRBD1|NA|TRBV5-1
CASSLRLTGSYEQYF
TGCGCCAGCAGCCTACGGCTGACAGGGTCGTACGAGCAGTACTTC
>TRBJ2-5|NA|NA|TRBV7-2
CASSLRGGLVEETQYF
TGTGCCAGCTCCCTACGAGGAGGCCTAGTGGAGGAGACCCAGTACTTC
>TRBJ2-4|NA|NA|TRBV5-1
CASSPGQTAGPKNIQYF
TGCGCCAGCAGCCCAGGGCAGACGGCGGGGCCTAAAAACATTCAGTACTTC
>TRBJ2-7|TRBD1|NA|TRBV6-2/TRBV6-3
CASRSTGLRSSYEQYF
TGTGCCAGCAGGTCGACAGGGCTGCGTTCTAGTTACGAGCAGTACTTC
>TRBJ2-3|NA|NA|TRBV12-3/TRBV12-4
CATRKGNSPDTQYF
TGTGCCACCCGAAAGGGTAACTCGCCAGATACGCAGTATTTT
>TRBJ2-7|NA|NA|TRBV6-5
CASSLLQAMGVGVSYEQYF
TGTGCCAGCAGTTTGTTACAGGCGATGGGGGTCGGAGTGTCCTACGAGCAGTACTTC
>TRBJ2-3|TRBD1|NA|TRBV7-9
CASSTGQGSRDTQYF
TGTGCCAGCAGCACGGGACAGGGGAGTAGAGATACGCAGTATTTT
>TRBJ2-3|TRBD2|NA|TRBV20-1
CSARGREDNRGYTDTQYF
TGCAGTGCTAGGGGGCGGGAGGACAACCGAGGCTACACAGATACGCAGTATTTT
>TRBJ1-5|TRBD1|NA|TRBV15
CATSTDRGVDQPQHF
TGTGCCACCAGCACCGACAGGGGGGTCGATCAGCCCCAGCATTTT
>TRBJ2-3|TRBD2|NA|TRBV3-1
CASSQDQLAGLTDTQYF
TGTGCCAGCAGCCAAGATCAACTAGCGGGTCTCACAGATACGCAGTATTTT
>TRBJ2-5|NA|NA|TRBV7-2
CASSLRGRSTETQYF
TGTGCCAGCAGCTTGCGCGGGCGTAGTACGGAGACCCAGTACTTC
>TRBJ2-1|NA|NA|TRBV19
CASSISFMGADEQFF
TGTGCCAGTAGTATCTCCTTCATGGGGGCGGATGAGCAGTTCTTC
>TRBJ2-1|NA|NA|TRBV20-1
CSARLWSSYNEQFF
TGCAGTGCTAGGCTTTGGAGCTCCTACAATGAGCAGTTCTTC
>TRBJ1-5|NA|NA|TRBV20-1
CSARVGEVLQPQHF
TGCAGTGCTAGAGTAGGGGAAGTTCTGCAGCCCCAGCATTTT
>TRBJ1-2|NA|NA|TRBV7-8
CASLGNYGYTF
TGTGCCAGCTTGGGGAACTATGGCTACACCTTC
>TRBJ2-7|NA|NA|TRBV6-5
CASSPQRFPYEQYF
TGTGCCAGCAGCCCTCAGCGTTTCCCCTACGAGCAGTACTTC
>TRBJ2-7|NA|NA|TRBV13
CASSRTGNEQYF
TGTGCCAGCAGCCGAACAGGGAACGAGCAGTACTTC
>TRBJ2-1|NA|NA|TRBV12-3/TRBV12-4
CASSPYRDNEQFF
TGTGCCAGCAGTCCTTACAGAGACAATGAGCAGTTCTTC
>TRBJ2-5|NA|NA|TRBV14
CASSPAPRGAQETQYF
TGTGCCAGCAGCCCCGCTCCGAGAGGGGCTCAAGAGACCCAGTACTTC
>TRBJ2-1|TRBD2|few|TRBV9
CASSVEGLAGDNEQFF
TGTGCCAGCAGCGTAGAGGGACTAGCGGGGGACAATGAGCAGTTCTTC
>TRBJ2-5|TRBD2|NA|TRBV7-2
CASSLTGSGLSKETQYF
TGTGCCAGCAGCTTAACGGGTAGCGGGTTGTCAAAGGAGACCCAGTACTTC
>TRBJ2-1|NA|few|TRBV20-1
CSATAGTFYNEQFF
TGCAGTGCTACCGCCGGGACTTTCTACAATGAGCAGTTCTTC
>TRBJ2-1|TRBD2|NA|TRBV3-1
CASSPQTSGRTNEQFF
TGTGCCAGCAGCCCCCAGACTAGCGGGAGGACCAATGAGCAGTTCTTC
>TRBJ2-7|NA|NA|TRBV28
CASSSWHRAPYEQYF
TGTGCCAGCAGTTCTTGGCACAGGGCCCCCTACGAGCAGTACTTC
>TRBJ2-1|NA|NA|TRBV7-3
CASSLRGAPPYNEQFF
TGTGCCAGCAGCTTAAGGGGGGCCCCGCCCTACAATGAGCAGTTCTTC
>TRBJ2-6|NA|NA|TRBV6-2/TRBV6-3
CASSTSGWGANVLTF
TGTGCCAGCAGTACTTCAGGGTGGGGGGCCAACGTCCTGACTTTC
>TRBJ2-7|TRBD2|many|TRBV20-1
CSARVFGAGEAYEQYF
TGCAGTGCTAGAGTGTTCGGAGCGGGAGAGGCCTACGAGCAGTACTTC
>TRBJ2-1|NA|NA|TRBV29-1
CSFRPGWGAGYEQFF
TGCAGCTTCCGACCGGGTTGGGGAGCCGGCTACGAGCAGTTCTTC
>TRBJ2-1|NA|NA|TRBV7-2
CASSLEVSGYNEQFF
TGTGCCAGCAGCTTAGAGGTTAGCGGATACAATGAGCAGTTCTTC
>TRBJ2-7|NA|few|TRBV5-1
CASSLAVGTVDEQYF
TGCGCCAGCAGCTTGGCTGTGGGGACTGTGGACGAGCAGTACTTC
>TRBJ2-7|NA|few|TRBV11-2
CASSLSLANYEQYF
TGTGCCAGCAGCTTAAGTCTAGCCAACTACGAGCAGTACTTC
>TRBJ2-5|NA|NA|TRBV4-2
CASSQERDRWEPQYF
TGTGCCAGCAGCCAAGAACGGGATCGGTGGGAGCCCCAGTACTTC
>TRBJ1-2|NA|NA|TRBV6-6
CASSYPGLGPYGYTF
TGTGCCAGCAGTTACCCCGGGTTAGGGCCCTATGGCTACACCTTC
>TRBJ2-3|NA|NA|TRBV28
CASSLPGPQTDTQYF
TGTGCCAGCAGTTTGCCGGGACCACAAACGGATACGCAGTATTTT
>TRBJ2-7|TRBD2|NA|TRBV28
CARDRTSGPSYEQYF
TGTGCCAGAGATCGGACTAGCGGGCCCTCCTACGAGCAGTACTTC
>TRBJ2-3|TRBD2|NA|TRBV24-1
CATSDAGLAGGVTDTQYF
TGTGCCACCAGTGATGCCGGGCTAGCGGGAGGGGTTACAGATACGCAGTATTTT
>TRBJ1-1|NA|NA|TRBV29-1
CSVANGGNTEAFF
TGCAGCGTTGCCAACGGGGGGAACACTGAAGCTTTCTTT
>TRBJ2-7|NA|NA|TRBV7-2
CASSSAPGQGYEQYF
TGTGCCAGCAGCTCCGCCCCGGGACAAGGCTACGAGCAGTACTTC
>TRBJ2-1|TRBD2|few|TRBV24-1
CATSDPTSGSWNEQFF
TGTGCCACCAGTGACCCTACTAGCGGGAGTTGGAATGAGCAGTTCTTC
>TRBJ2-7|TRBD2|once|TRBV4-1
CASSQERRGYDEQYF
TGCGCCAGCAGCCAAGAGAGGCGGGGGTACGACGAGCAGTACTTC
>TRBJ2-1|NA|NA|TRBV28
CASSPRRAAGANEQFF
TGTGCCAGCAGTCCCCGCCGGGCGGCAGGGGCTAATGAGCAGTTCTTC
>TRBJ1-2|NA|NA|TRBV12-3/TRBV12-4
CASSFRYRLDGYTF
TGTGCCAGCAGTTTCCGGTACCGACTGGATGGCTACACCTTC
>TRBJ2-3|TRBD2|NA|TRBV9
CASSAAILAGVPTQYF
TGTGCCAGCAGCGCCGCGATTCTAGCGGGAGTCCCTACACAGTATTTT
>TRBJ1-1|TRBD1|many|TRBV27
CASSPRGGDRGDTEAFF
TGTGCCAGCAGTCCACGGGGCGGGGACAGGGGGGACACTGAAGCTTTCTTT
>TRBJ1-2|TRBD1|few|TRBV29-1
CSVVLGQDGYTF
TGCAGCGTCGTTCTGGGACAGGACGGCTACACCTTC
>TRBJ2-5|NA|NA|TRBV11-1
CASSSYRDPMLKGQYF
TGTGCCAGCAGCTCCTACCGGGATCCTATGCTTAAAGGGCAGTACTTC